This TCR beta chain was profiled in a study of blood T cell repertoires in COVID-19. Overall study: Sites across the United States, Italy and Spain contributed samples from acute and convalescent COVID-19. PBMCs, B-cell-depleted T cells, or T cells were the source of the cDNA or gDNA that made up the material.

TCRdb's copy holds only in-frame clones and misses some; the assay was immunoSEQ multiplex PCR. Altogether 250,000 or so clones are present, nearly 90% being singletons, with the ten largest covering 2.1%. This CDR3 has 15 residues. Trimming cost V 6 bases and J 6 bases, with 17 bases left between them. Germline V CDR1 and CDR2: SNHLY, FYNNEI. This chain joins TRBV2 and TRBJ1-4; possible D gene TRBD1, 6 bases. The source material was peripheral blood. This TCR came from a woman aged 55 to 70 with COVID-19, enrolled during active disease. CDR3 sequence reads: CASSPEGGLDEKLFF. The DNA for the CDR3 is TGTGCCAGCAGCCCAGAGGGGGGGCTCGATGAAAAACTGTTTTTT.